The next 2 T cell receptor beta chains were all read from a single sample in a study of T cells after yellow fever vaccination. TCRdb ran MiXCR on the 5' RACE reads and lists one entry per CDR3 protein. Found here are some 390,000 distinct CDR3 sequences, approximately 5.7% of them singletons; the top ten hold about 15%. Specimen: PBMCs, collected 5 days after the yellow fever booster vaccination. These receptors all come from a man aged 25-45 years who received the YFV17D yellow fever vaccine.

This clonotype was seen ten or more times. The V gene is TRBV10-3, the J gene TRBJ2-3; no reliable D call. V gave up 10 bases and J gave up 0 bases, with 14 bases separating them. CDR3 length: 14 amino acids. From germline, CDR1 is ENHRY and CDR2 SYGVKD. Here the CDR3 DNA reads TGTGCCACCCATACGGGTGGGAGCACAGATACGCAGTATTTT. Protein sequence: CATHTGGSTDTQYF.

This chain links TRBV30 with TRBJ1-2; D perhaps matches TRBD1 (6 bases). Germline CDR1 GTSNPN, CDR2 SVGIG (reference sequence). V was trimmed by 1 base and J by 7 bases, leaving 10 bases between them. This CDR3 has 12 residues. CDR3: CAWSAGAGGYTF. CDR3 DNA: TGTGCCTGGAGTGCAGGGGCGGGTGGCTACACCTTC. The whole variable domain, filled in from reference TRBV30 and TRBJ1-2, reads SQTIHQWPATLVQPVGSPLSLECTVEGTSNPNLYWYRQAAGRGLQLLFYSVGIGQISSEVPQNLSASRPQDRQFILSSKKLLLSDSGFYLCAWSAGAGGYTFGSGTRLTVV.